This TCR beta chain was sequenced for a study of stem cell transplantation in POMP-related autoinflammatory disease. Study context: Impaired MHC class I-dependent CD8+ differentiation was hypothesized from defective thymoproteasomes. CD8+ T cells were low and CD4+ cells naive-skewed before transplant.

Concerning this clone: Its antigen is currently unknown.

Findings and limits, study-wide: In PRAID patients, the number of distinct TRB V-J gene pairings was restricted.

PRAID featured immunodeficiency plus autoinflammation. TCRdb keeps only in-frame clones here, not all; method: immunoSEQ multiplex PCR. The sample lists 25,000 to 30,000 clones; 82% were seen once. V was pared by 2 bases and J by 5 bases, with 7 bases between. Per germline, CDR1 SGHDT and CDR2 YYEEEE. The CDR3 extends over 12 amino acids. The rearrangement links TRBV5-6 to TRBJ1-2; D gene unclear. The TCR comes from a human donor with POMP-related autoinflammation and immune dysregulation (PRAID). The sample in question was CD4+ T cells from PBMCs, obtained before stem cell transplantation. As DNA, the CDR3 is TGTGCCAGCAGCTTTGAGAATTATGGCTACACCTTC. It specifies CASSFENYGYTF. Together with reference TRBV5-6 and TRBJ1-2, the CDR3 gives the full variable domain: DAGVTQSPTHLIKTRGQQVTLRCSPKSGHDTVSWYQQALGQGPQFIFQYYEEEERQRGNFPDRFSGHQFPNYSSELNVNALLLGDSALYLCASSFENYGYTFGSGTRLTVV.